Described below is a single T cell receptor beta chain sequence and its context. TCRdb's copy holds only in-frame clones and misses some; the assay was immunoSEQ multiplex PCR. The table includes roughly 74,000 clones, around 87% detected once. The CDR3 runs 14 residues. Germline trimming cut 7 bases from V and 6 bases from J; bases unmatched to any gene: 9. Germline V gene lookup returns CDR1 MNHNY and CDR2 SVGAGI (reference sequence). The data were obtained in a study of OX40 agonist ivuxolimab in advanced cancers. On cycle 4 day 1 and cycle 7 day 1, as well as at baseline, blood was sampled. The rearrangement joins TRBV6-6 to TRBJ2-7; 10 nucleotides match TRBD1. Sequencing was performed on CD4+ or CD8+ T cells sorted from blood, taken in a trial of the OX40 agonist ivuxolimab. This receptor was obtained from an adult with an advanced solid tumor such as melanoma, head and neck, liver or kidney cancer. The CDR3: CASTLRGTGVEQYF. In DNA, the CDR3 is TGTGCCAGCACCCTACGGGGGACAGGGGTCGAGCAGTACTTC.